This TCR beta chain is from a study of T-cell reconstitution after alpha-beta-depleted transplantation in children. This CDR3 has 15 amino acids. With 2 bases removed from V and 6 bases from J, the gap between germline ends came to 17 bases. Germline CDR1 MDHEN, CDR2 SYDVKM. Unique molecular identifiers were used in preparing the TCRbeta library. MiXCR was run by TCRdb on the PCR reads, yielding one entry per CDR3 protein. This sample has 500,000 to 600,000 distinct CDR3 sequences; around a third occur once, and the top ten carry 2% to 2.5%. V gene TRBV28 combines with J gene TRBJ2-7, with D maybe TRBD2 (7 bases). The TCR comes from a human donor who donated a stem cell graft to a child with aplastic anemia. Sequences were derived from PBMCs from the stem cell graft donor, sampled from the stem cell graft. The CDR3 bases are TGTGCCAGCAGTTTAGGGCAGGGAGGGGGGGGCGAGCAGTACTTC. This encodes CASSLGQGGGGEQYF.